Listed below are T cell receptor beta chains from one sample, sequenced in a study of human T cells and chemical hapten exposure. TCRdb re-called the RACE reads through MiXCR, storing one row per CDR3 protein. The sample holds about 73,000 distinct CDR3 sequences, 8.5% seen once. The source material was whole blood, sampled in connection with sensitization to the hapten diphenylcyclopropenone (DPC). These receptors all stem from a woman aged 45-65 years with alopecia areata. Some clones in this sample may be carry-over from other donors' samples. Each CDR3 is given with its conserved first and last residue. A D gene is named only where the DNA matches it firmly. Clone size is not always given. Where it is, it says once, few, many or a class for expanded clones.

d_gene,j_gene,abundance,v_gene,CDR3nt,CDR3aa
-,TRBJ2-6,few,TRBV6-5,TGTGCCAGCAGTTACGCAGGGTTTGGACGAGGGGCCAACGTCCTGACTTTC,CASSYAGFGRGANVLTF
-,TRBJ1-1,-,TRBV6-6,TGTGCCAGCAGTTCCGTTGGGAGTGGAGCTTTCTTT,CASSSVGSGAFF
TRBD1,TRBJ1-4,-,TRBV6-5,TGTGCCAGCAGTCGAATTCAACAGGGGACTAATGAAAAACTGTTTTTT,CASSRIQQGTNEKLFF
TRBD1,TRBJ1-2,-,TRBV9,TGTGCCAGCAGCGACGACAGGGCCGCTAACTATGGCTACACCTTC,CASSDDRAANYGYTF
-,TRBJ2-3,-,TRBV9,TGTGCCAGCAGCGTAGCTACGAGCGAATCTAGCACAGATACGCAGTATTTT,CASSVATSESSTDTQYF
-,TRBJ2-2,few,TRBV6-5,TGTGCCAGCAGTTACCGGGGGATGTCGAACACCGGGGAGCTGTTTTTT,CASSYRGMSNTGELFF
-,TRBJ2-7,-,TRBV4-1,TGCGCCAGCAGCCAGCAACCGGACTACTCCTACGAGCAGTACTTC,CASSQQPDYSYEQYF
-,TRBJ1-5,-,TRBV20-1,TGCAGTGCTAGATCCCCGGGTGTCGAGGTCCAGCCCCAGCATTTT,CSARSPGVEVQPQHF
TRBD2,TRBJ2-5,-,TRBV29-1,TGCAGCGTGGCGGGGGAAGAGACCCAGTACTTC,CSVAGEETQYF
-,TRBJ2-7,-,TRBV7-6,TGTGCCAGCAGCTTAGAAAGTGGTGGGGGGTCCTACGAGCAGTACTTC,CASSLESGGGSYEQYF
-,TRBJ1-6,few,TRBV5-8,TGTGCCAGCAGCAAAGGCGACAGAAATAATTCACCCCTCCACTTT,CASSKGDRNNSPLHF
TRBD1,TRBJ1-6,many,TRBV5-6,TGTGCCAGCAGGTTACAGGGGGCACGAAATTCACCCCTCCACTTT,CASRLQGARNSPLHF
TRBD1,TRBJ2-1,few,TRBV5-8,TGTGCCAGCAGCATAGACAGGGAACGGGCCTACAATGAGCAGTTCTTC,CASSIDRERAYNEQFF
-,TRBJ1-5,many,TRBV10-2,TGCGCCAGCAGTGATAAGCCTGGGGGCCAGCCCCAGCATTTT,CASSDKPGGQPQHF
-,TRBJ1-1,-,TRBV10-3,TGTGCCATCAGTCCGTCAGGGGCGGTCTCGGACACTGAAGCTTTCTTT,CAISPSGAVSDTEAFF
TRBD2,TRBJ2-7,few,TRBV20-1,TGCAGTGCGCCGCACCTTTTAGCGGGAGCTGGATACGAGCAGTACTTC,CSAPHLLAGAGYEQYF
-,TRBJ2-2,-,TRBV6-1,TGTGCCAGCGGAACGGGGGGCTGGGGCACCGGGGAGCTGTTTTTT,CASGTGGWGTGELFF
-,TRBJ1-1,-,TRBV2,TGTGCCAGCGGACAGAACCTGAACACTGAAGCTTTCTTT,CASGQNLNTEAFF
-,TRBJ2-3,few,TRBV27,TGTGCCAGCAGTCCCCGTGGGGGAGATACGCAGTATTTT,CASSPRGGDTQYF
TRBD1,TRBJ1-1,many,TRBV7-9,TGTGCCAGCAGGGGACAGGGATTGAACACTGAAGCTTTCTTT,CASRGQGLNTEAFF
TRBD1,TRBJ2-7,-,TRBV13,TGTGCCAGCAGCCGCCGGGGACAGGGCCTTAAGTGGCAGTACTTC,CASSRRGQGLKWQYF
TRBD2,TRBJ2-5,few,TRBV5-5,TGTGCCAGCAGCTTGGACGGAGCGCTAGCGGGAAAAGAGACCCAGTACTTC,CASSLDGALAGKETQYF
-,TRBJ1-2,many,TRBV7-3,TGTGCCAGCCGAGGGGACGGCTATGGCTACACCTTC,CASRGDGYGYTF
-,TRBJ2-5,-,TRBV5-1,TGCGCCAGCAGCTTGGCGTCGGTCCAGAAGGCCCAGTACTTC,CASSLASVQKAQYF
-,TRBJ2-7,many,TRBV29-1,TGCAGCGTACAAGGTAGAGACAGGACCTACGAGCAGTACTTC,CSVQGRDRTYEQYF
TRBD2,TRBJ2-3,few,TRBV7-2,TGTGCCAGCAGCCCACAACTAGCGGGAGGATACCGCACAGATACGCAGTATTTT,CASSPQLAGGYRTDTQYF